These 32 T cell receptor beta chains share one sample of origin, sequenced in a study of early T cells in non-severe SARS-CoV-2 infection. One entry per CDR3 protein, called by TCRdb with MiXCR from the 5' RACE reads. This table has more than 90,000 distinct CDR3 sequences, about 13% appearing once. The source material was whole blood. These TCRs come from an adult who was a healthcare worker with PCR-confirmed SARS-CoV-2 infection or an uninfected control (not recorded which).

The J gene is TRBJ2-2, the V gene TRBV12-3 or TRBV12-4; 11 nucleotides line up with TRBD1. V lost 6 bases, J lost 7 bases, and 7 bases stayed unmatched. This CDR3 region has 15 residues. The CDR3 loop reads CASRPGTGGGGELFF. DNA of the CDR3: TGTGCCAGCAGACCCGGGACAGGGGGAGGCGGGGAGCTGTTTTTT.

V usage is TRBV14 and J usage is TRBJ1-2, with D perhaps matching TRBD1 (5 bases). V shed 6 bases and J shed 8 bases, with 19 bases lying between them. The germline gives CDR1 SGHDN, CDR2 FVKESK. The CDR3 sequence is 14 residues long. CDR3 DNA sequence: TGTGCCAGCAGGGGGGATTCGTTTCGGAGGGGCTACACCTTC. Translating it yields CASRGDSFRRGYTF.

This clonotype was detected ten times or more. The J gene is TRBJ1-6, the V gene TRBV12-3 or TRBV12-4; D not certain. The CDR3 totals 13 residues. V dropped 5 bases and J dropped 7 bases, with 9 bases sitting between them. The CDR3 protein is CASSQEVNSPLHF. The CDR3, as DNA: TGTGCCAGCAGTCAAGAAGTAAATTCACCCCTCCACTTT.

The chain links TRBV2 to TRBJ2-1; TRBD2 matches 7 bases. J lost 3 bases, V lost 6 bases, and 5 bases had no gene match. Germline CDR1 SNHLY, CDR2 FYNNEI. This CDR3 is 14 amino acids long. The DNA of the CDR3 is TGTGCCAGCAGGAGGGCTAGCGGCTACAATGAGCAGTTCTTC. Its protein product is CASRRASGYNEQFF.

CDR3 in DNA: TGTGCCAGCAGCCAAGGACGGTTCAATCAGCCCCAGCATTTT. It specifies CASSQGRFNQPQHF. This chain uses TRBV4-2 with TRBJ1-5; D unresolved. The ends were cut back, 1 base at V and 3 bases at J, with 7 bases in the middle. This CDR3 contains 14 residues. Germline assignment: CDR1 LGHNA and CDR2 YNFKEQ.

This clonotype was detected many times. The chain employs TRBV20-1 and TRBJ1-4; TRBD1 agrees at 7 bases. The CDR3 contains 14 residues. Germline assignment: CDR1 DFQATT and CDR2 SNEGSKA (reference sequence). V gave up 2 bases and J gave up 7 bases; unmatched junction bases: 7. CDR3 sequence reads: CSARSGTVSEKLFF. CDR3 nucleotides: TGCAGTGCTAGATCCGGGACAGTGAGTGAAAAACTGTTTTTT.

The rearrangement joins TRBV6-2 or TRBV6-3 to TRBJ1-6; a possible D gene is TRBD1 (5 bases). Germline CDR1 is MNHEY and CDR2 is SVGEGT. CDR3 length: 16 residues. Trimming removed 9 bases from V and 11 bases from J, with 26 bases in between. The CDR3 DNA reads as TGTGCCAGTAAGGATCCGGGACTGGCTGAATTTCCACCCCTCCACTTT. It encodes CASKDPGLAEFPPLHF.

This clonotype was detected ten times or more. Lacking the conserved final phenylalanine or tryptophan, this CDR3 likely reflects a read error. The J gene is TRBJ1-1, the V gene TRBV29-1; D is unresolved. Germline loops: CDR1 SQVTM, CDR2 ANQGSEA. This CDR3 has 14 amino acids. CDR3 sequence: CSVEGDPGRPDAFS. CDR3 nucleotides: TGCAGCGTTGAAGGCGATCCGGGGAGGCCTGACGCTTTCTCT.

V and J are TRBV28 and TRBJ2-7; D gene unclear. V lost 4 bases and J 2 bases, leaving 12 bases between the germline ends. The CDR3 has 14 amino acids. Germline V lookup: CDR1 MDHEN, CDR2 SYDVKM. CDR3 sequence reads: CASSSPGATYEQYF. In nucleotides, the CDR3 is TGTGCCAGCAGTTCCCCCGGCGCCACCTACGAGCAGTACTTC. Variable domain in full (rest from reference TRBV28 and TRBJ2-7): DVKVTQSSRYLVKRTGEKVFLECVQDMDHENMFWYRQDPGLGLRLIYFSYDVKMKEKGDIPEGYSVSREKKERFSLILESASTNQTSMYLCASSSPGATYEQYFGPGTRLTVT.

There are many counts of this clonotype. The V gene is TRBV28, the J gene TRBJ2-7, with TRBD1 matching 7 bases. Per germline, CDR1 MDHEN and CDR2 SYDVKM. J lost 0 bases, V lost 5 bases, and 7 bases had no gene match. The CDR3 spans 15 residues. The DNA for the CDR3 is TGTGCCAGCAGTACACCGGGACAGAGCTCCTACGAGCAGTACTTC. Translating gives CASSTPGQSSYEQYF.

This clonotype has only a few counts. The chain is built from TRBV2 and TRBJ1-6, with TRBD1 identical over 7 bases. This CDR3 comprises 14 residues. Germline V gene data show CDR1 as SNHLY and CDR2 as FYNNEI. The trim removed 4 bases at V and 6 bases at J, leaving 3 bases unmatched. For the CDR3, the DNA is TGTGCCAGCAGTGGGAACAGGGGTAATTCACCCCTCCACTTT. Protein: CASSGNRGNSPLHF.

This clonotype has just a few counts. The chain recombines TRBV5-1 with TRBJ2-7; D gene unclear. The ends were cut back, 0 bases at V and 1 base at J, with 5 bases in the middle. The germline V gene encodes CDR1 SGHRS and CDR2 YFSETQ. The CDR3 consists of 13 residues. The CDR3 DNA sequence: TGCGCCAGCAGCTTGGCCGAATCCTACGAGCAGTACTTC. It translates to CASSLAESYEQYF.

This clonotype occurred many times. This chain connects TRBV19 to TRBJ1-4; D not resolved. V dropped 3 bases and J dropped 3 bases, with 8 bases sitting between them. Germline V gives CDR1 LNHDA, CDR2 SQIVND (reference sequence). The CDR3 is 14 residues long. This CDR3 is CASSIEAANEKLFF. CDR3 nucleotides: TGTGCCAGTAGTATTGAGGCAGCTAATGAAAAACTGTTTTTT.

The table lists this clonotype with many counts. CDR3 protein: CASSPFQGGLEQYF. The CDR3 region has the DNA TGTGCCAGCTCCCCCTTCCAAGGGGGCTTGGAGCAGTACTTC. This chain connects TRBV14 to TRBJ2-7, with 7 bases lining up with TRBD1. V lost 8 bases, J lost 7 bases, and 14 bases stayed unmatched. This CDR3 comprises 14 residues. Per the germline V gene, CDR1 is SGHDN and CDR2 is FVKESK.

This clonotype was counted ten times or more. The CDR3 loop is CASSLLKFGELFF. CDR3 DNA sequence: TGTGCCAGCAGCTTATTGAAGTTCGGGGAGCTGTTTTTT. V gene TRBV7-8 combines with J gene TRBJ2-2; D gene ambiguous. This CDR3 is 13 amino acids long. With 2 bases removed from V and 7 bases from J, the gap between germline ends came to 8 bases. Germline V gene data show CDR1 as SGHVS and CDR2 as FQNEAQ.

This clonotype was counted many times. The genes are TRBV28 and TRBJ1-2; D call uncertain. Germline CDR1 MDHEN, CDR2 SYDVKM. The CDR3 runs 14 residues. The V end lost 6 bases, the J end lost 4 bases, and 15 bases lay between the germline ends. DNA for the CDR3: TGTGCCAGCAGGCTCTTTGGAGGGATCTATGGCTACACCTTC. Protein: CASRLFGGIYGYTF.

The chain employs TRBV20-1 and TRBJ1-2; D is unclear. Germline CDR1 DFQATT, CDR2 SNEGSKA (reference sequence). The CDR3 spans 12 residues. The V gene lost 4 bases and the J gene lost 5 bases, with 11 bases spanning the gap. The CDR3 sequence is CSATSQGYGYTF. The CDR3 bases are TGCAGTGCTACCTCGCAAGGGTATGGCTACACCTTC.

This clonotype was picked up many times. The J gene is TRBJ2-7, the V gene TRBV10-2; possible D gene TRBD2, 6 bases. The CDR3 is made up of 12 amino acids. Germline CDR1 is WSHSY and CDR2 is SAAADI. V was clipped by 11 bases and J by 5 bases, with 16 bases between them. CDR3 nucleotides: TGCGCCTCCAGTGGGGGGTACCACGAGCAGTACTTC. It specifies CASSGGYHEQYF.

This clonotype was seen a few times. This chain's CDR3 is CASTTSGGVERTQYF. CDR3 DNA sequence: TGTGCCAGCACAACTAGCGGGGGGGTTGAAAGGACCCAGTACTTC. J is TRBJ2-5 and V is TRBV11-2; 13 positions agree with TRBD2. Germline CDR1 and CDR2: SGHAT and FQNNGV. V was clipped by 7 bases and J by 7 bases; unmatched bases: 9. The CDR3 totals 15 residues.

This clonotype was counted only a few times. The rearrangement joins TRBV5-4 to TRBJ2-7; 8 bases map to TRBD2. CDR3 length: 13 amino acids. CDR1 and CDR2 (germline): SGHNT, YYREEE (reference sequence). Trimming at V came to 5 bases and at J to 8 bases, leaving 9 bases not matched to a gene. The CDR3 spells CASRQSGGRQQYF. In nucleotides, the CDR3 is TGTGCCAGCAGGCAAAGCGGGGGCCGCCAGCAGTACTTC.

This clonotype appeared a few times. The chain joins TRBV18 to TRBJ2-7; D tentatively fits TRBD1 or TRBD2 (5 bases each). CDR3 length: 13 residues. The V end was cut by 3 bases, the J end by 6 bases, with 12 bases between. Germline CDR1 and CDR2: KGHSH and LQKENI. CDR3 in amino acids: CASSPDIGGEQYF. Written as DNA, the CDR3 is TGTGCCAGCTCACCCGACATTGGGGGCGAGCAGTACTTC.

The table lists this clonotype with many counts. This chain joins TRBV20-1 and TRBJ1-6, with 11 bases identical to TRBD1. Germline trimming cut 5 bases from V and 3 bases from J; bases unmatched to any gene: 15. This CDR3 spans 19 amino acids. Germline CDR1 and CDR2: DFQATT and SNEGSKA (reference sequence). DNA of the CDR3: TGCAGTGCTCGGGGACAGGGGGACGCCGCGGGAGGCTATAATTCACCCCTCCACTTT. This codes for CSARGQGDAAGGYNSPLHF.

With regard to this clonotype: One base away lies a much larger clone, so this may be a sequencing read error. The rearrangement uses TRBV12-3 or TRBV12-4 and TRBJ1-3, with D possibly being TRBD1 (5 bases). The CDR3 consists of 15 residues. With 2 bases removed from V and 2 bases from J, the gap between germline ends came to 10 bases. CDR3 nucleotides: TGTGCCAGCAGTTTAATGAGGGGTCCTGGAAACACCATATATTTT. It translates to CASSLMRGPGNTIYF.

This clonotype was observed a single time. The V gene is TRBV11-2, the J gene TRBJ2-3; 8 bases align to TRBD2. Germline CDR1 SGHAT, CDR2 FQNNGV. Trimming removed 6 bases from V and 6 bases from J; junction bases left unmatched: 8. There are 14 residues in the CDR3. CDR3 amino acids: CASSMPGGPDTQYF. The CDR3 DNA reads TGTGCCAGCAGTATGCCGGGGGGGCCGGATACGCAGTATTTT.

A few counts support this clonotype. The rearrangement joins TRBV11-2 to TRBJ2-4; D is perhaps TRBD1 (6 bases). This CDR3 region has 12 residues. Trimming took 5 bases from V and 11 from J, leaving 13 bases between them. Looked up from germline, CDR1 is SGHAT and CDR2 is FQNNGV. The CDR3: CASSANRDLQYF. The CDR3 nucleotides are TGTGCCAGCAGCGCAAACAGGGACCTTCAGTACTTC.

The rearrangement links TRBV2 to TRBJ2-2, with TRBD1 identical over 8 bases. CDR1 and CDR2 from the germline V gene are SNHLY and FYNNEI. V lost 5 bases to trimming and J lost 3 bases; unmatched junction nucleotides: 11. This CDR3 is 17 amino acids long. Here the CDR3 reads CASSTSPGQEHTGELFF. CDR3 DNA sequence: TGTGCCAGCAGTACTTCTCCGGGACAGGAGCACACCGGGGAGCTGTTTTTT. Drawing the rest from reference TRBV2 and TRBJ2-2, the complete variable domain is EPEVTQTPSHQVTQMGQEVILRCVPISNHLYFYWYRQILGQKVEFLVSFYNNEISEKSEIFDDQFSVERPDGSNFTLKIRSTKLEDSAMYFCASSTSPGQEHTGELFFGEGSRLTVL.

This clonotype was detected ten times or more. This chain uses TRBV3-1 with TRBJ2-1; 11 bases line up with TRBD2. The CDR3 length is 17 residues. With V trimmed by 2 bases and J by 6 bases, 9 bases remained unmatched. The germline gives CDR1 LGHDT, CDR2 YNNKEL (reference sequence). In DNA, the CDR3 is TGTGCCAGCAGCCAAACTCTTAGCGGGGGGGCCCGCAATGAGCAGTTCTTC. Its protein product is CASSQTLSGGARNEQFF.

CDR3 loop: CAISESRYGYTF. DNA for the CDR3: TGTGCCATCAGTGAGTCGCGGTACGGCTACACCTTC. The chain recombines TRBV10-3 with TRBJ1-2; no firm D call. The CDR3 spans 12 residues. Trimming left V 0 bases short and J 8 bases short, with 7 bases between. Germline V lookup: CDR1 ENHRY, CDR2 SYGVKD.

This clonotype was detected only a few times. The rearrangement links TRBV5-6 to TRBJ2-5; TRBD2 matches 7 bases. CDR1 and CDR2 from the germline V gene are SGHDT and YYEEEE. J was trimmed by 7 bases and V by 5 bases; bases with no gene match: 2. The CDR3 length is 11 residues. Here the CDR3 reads CASSTGGTQYF. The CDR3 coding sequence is TGTGCCAGCAGTACGGGGGGGACCCAGTACTTC.

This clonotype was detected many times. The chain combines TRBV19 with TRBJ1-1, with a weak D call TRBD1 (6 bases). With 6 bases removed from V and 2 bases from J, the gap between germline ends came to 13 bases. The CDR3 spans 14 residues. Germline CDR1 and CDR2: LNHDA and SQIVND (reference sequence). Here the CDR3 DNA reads TGTGCCAGTAGCCACCCAGGGGCCAACACTGAAGCTTTCTTT. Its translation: CASSHPGANTEAFF.

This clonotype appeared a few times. The CDR3 coding sequence is TGTGCCAGCAGGGGGGCCGGGAATAGCAATCAGCCCCAGCATTTT. It yields the protein CASRGAGNSNQPQHF. This rearrangement joins TRBV12-3 or TRBV12-4 to TRBJ1-5; D possibly corresponds to TRBD1 (6 bases). This CDR3 region has 15 residues. V was cut by 6 bases and J by 0 bases, with 12 bases left in between.

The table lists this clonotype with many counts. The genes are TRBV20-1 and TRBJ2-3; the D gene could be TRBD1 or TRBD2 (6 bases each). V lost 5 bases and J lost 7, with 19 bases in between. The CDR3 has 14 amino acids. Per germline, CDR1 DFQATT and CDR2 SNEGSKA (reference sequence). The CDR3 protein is CSAGWGATQNTQYF. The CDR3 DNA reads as TGCAGTGCTGGGTGGGGGGCGACACAAAATACGCAGTATTTT.